This TCR beta chain was sequenced during a study of radiation and T cells in renal cell carcinoma. Clones were sequenced by immunoSEQ multiplex PCR, and TCRdb holds only the in-frame ones, with some missing. The repertoire has around 170,000 clones, about 85% of them found once; the top ten carry about 11%. Time point indicated: blood 4 weeks post-SBRT, at nephrectomy. Treatment: 15 Gy SBRT to primary tumor, nephrectomy 4 weeks later. Study-level points and caveats: In blood, top tumor clones expanded by 2 weeks, shrinking by 4.

As for this clone: As yet, its antigen is unknown.

The CDR3 runs to 13 residues. Germline trimming cut 8 bases from V and 4 bases from J; bases unmatched to any gene: 5. Germline-derived CDR1 and CDR2 are LNHDA and SQIVND (reference sequence). The clonotype originates from a woman in her forties or fifties with renal cell carcinoma. Sequenced here: blood, sampled from a patient whose treatment included radiotherapy and nephrectomy. The gene calls are TRBV19 and TRBJ2-3, with 8 bases identical to TRBD2. The CDR3 loop is CASGDGGADTQYF. The CDR3 DNA reads as TGTGCCAGTGGGGACGGGGGGGCAGATACGCAGTATTTT.